Detailed here is one TCR beta chain. Its specificity is not known. The data were taken from a study of cytomegalovirus exposure and HLA in healthy donors. Study-wide background: Counted in an early data release were approximately 85 million unique TCRs from HLA-typed donors. Genotyping of 398 donors showed that 80% to 85% belonged to the Caucasian-associated ancestry cluster. General study findings and limits: It was 160 or so TCR beta chains that were listed as cytomegalovirus-associated. Some V segments (TRBV6-2 and TRBV6-3 among them) were excluded as indistinguishable.

The primer mix had 60 Vbeta and 13 Jbeta primers. Clones were sequenced by immunoSEQ multiplex PCR, and TCRdb holds only the in-frame ones, with some missing. This table holds a few hundred thousand clones, approximately 80% found once. This CDR3 contains 15 residues. From germline, CDR1 is SGHRS and CDR2 YFSETQ. Trimming removed 3 bases from V and 4 bases from J, with 16 bases in between. The sample comprised PBMCs. The chain has TRBV5-1 and TRBJ1-1; TRBD1 might be the D (5 bases). The receptor was derived from a woman in her sixties or seventies in good health and CMV-seropositive. CDR3 DNA sequence: TGCGCCAGCAGCTCCAGTTCAAGGGGCTTCACTGAAGCTTTCTTT. Protein sequence: CASSSSSRGFTEAFF.